The 14 T cell receptor beta chains below were found in one sample sequenced in a study of blood T cells in healthy people across ages. Alongside a J-beta primer mix, a sample-barcoded 5' primer served in a second PCR lasting about 7 to 12 cycles. TCRdb ran MiXCR on the 5' RACE reads and lists one entry per CDR3 protein. The sample yields approximately 800,000 distinct CDR3 sequences, around 25% seen once. The sample was also linked to a second study, of T cells of mothers and their children.

Input material: blood. The receptors were gathered from a boy aged 10-17 years in good health.

This clonotype came up a few times. CDR3: CASSQRGQEKLFF. Here the CDR3 DNA reads TGTGCCAGCAGCCAGCGAGGTCAAGAAAAACTGTTTTTT. The gene calls are TRBV3-1 and TRBJ1-4; D is unclear. CDR3 length equals 13 residues. Germline-derived CDR1 and CDR2 are LGHDT and YNNKEL (reference sequence). V was shortened by 3 bases and J by 8 bases, with 10 bases between the two germline ends.

The gene calls are TRBV28 and TRBJ2-5; D is undetermined. The DNA end lines up better with TRBJ2-7; the J call may be wrong. This CDR3 has 12 residues. CDR1 MDHEN and CDR2 SYDVKM come from the germline V gene. The CDR3 bases are TGTGCCGCCCGTCGGCAGGACTACGAGCAGTACTTC. Translated, it gives CAARRQDYEQYF.

Turning to this clonotype: A read error may produce the germline difference seen at one junction end. The chain couples TRBV20-1 to TRBJ1-5, with D perhaps matching TRBD1 (5 bases). CDR3 length equals 15 residues. Per the germline V gene, CDR1 is DFQATT and CDR2 is SNEGSKA (reference sequence). CDR3 amino acids: CSVRNGDAVNQPQHF. CDR3 sequence (DNA): TGCAGTGTTAGAAACGGGGACGCTGTCAATCAGCCCCAGCATTTT.

Turning to this clonotype: A junction boundary mismatches the germline segment, possibly from a read error. DNA for the CDR3: TGCAGCGTTGAAGATCCACAGGGGGCTCCTGTTGCGTTC. Amino acids: CSVEDPQGAPVAF. This rearrangement joins TRBV29-1 to TRBJ1-2, with 9 bases that match TRBD1. The CDR3 loop spans 13 amino acids. Germline V gives CDR1 SQVTM, CDR2 ANQGSEA. The full variable domain, rest sourced from reference TRBV29-1 and TRBJ1-2, is SAVISQKPSRDICQRGTSLTIQCQVDSQVTMMFWYRQQPGQSLTLIATANQGSEATYESGFVIDKFPISRPNLTFSTLTVSNMSPEDSSIYLCSVEDPQGAPVAFGSGTRLTVV.

Only a few counts were recorded for this clonotype. The chain's CDR3 is CASSYGGAGGYTF. The CDR3 DNA sequence: TGTGCCAGCAGTTACGGGGGGGCTGGTGGCTACACCTTC. J is TRBJ1-2 and V is TRBV6-5; tentative D call: TRBD1 (6 bases). This CDR3 has 13 amino acids. CDR1 is MNHEY, CDR2 SVGAGI, per germline. The V end was cut by 2 bases, the J end by 7 bases, with 11 bases between.

Comments on this clonotype: A junction boundary mismatches the germline segment, possibly from a read error. J is TRBJ2-3 and V is TRBV7-2; 9 positions agree with TRBD2. CDR1 and CDR2 (germline): SGHTA, FQGNSA. The CDR3 consists of 16 residues. DNA for the CDR3: TGTGCCAGCAGCCTAGCGGCTAGCGGGGCGGGAGATACGCAGTATTTT. This encodes CASSLAASGAGDTQYF.

On this clonotype itself: The junction shows a germline mismatch at one end, possibly a read error. V gene TRBV12-3 or TRBV12-4 combines with J gene TRBJ2-5, with D tentatively TRBD2 (6 bases). CDR3 length equals 15 residues. CDR3 DNA sequence: TGTGCCGGCAGTTTTTTGCCGGGGGATCAAGAGACCCAGTACTTC. Protein: CAGSFLPGDQETQYF.

The chain carries TRBV6-5 and TRBJ1-1; 12 bases are a match to TRBD1. This CDR3 comprises 17 residues. V lost 3 bases and J lost 0; bases outside the gene matches: 5. Per the germline V gene, CDR1 is MNHEY and CDR2 is SVGAGI. The CDR3 bases are TGTGCCAGCAGTTATGGGACAGGGGGCCACATGAACACTGAAGCTTTCTTT. It is translated as CASSYGTGGHMNTEAFF.

The chain recombines TRBV5-1 with TRBJ2-2, with a weak D call TRBD2 (6 bases). Trimming stripped 0 bases from V and 7 bases from J, with 13 bases between. Germline CDR1 SGHRS, CDR2 YFSETQ. This CDR3 comprises 15 residues. The CDR3 is CASSLGTTPGGELFF. The CDR3 DNA reads TGCGCCAGCAGCTTGGGGACTACCCCGGGCGGGGAGCTGTTTTTT. The whole variable domain, remainder taken from reference TRBV5-1 and TRBJ2-2, is KAGVTQTPRYLIKTRGQQVTLSCSPISGHRSVSWYQQTPGQGLQFLFEYFSETQRNKGNFPGRFSGRQFSNSRSEMNVSTLELGDSALYLCASSLGTTPGGELFFGEGSRLTVL.

A few counts support this clonotype. V usage is TRBV7-2 and J usage is TRBJ2-7, with D hard to call. V was trimmed by 3 bases and J by 10 bases, leaving 19 bases between them. The CDR3 covers 14 residues. Germline V CDR1 and CDR2: SGHTA, FQGNSA. CDR3 protein: CASSLMGLQEAQYF. The CDR3 nucleotides read TGTGCCAGCAGCTTGATGGGGTTACAAGAGGCCCAGTACTTC.

The V call is TRBV11-2, the J call TRBJ2-1, with 8 bases identical to TRBD2. The CDR3 is 15 amino acids. The V segment lost 2 bases and the J segment 8 bases; nucleotides outside the gene matches: 8. CDR1 and CDR2 from the germline V gene are SGHAT and FQNNGV. The CDR3 protein is CASSLPPGLGDEQFF. Here the CDR3 DNA reads TGTGCCAGCAGCTTACCCCCGGGACTAGGCGATGAGCAGTTCTTC.

In regard to this clonotype: An end of the junction does not agree with germline; a read error may underlie this. The chain employs TRBV28 and TRBJ2-5, with TRBD2 matching 10 bases. The CDR3 runs to 16 residues. Germline CDR1 is MDHEN and CDR2 is SYDVKM. CDR3 sequence: CVSSLILAGVQETQYF. The CDR3, as DNA: TGTGTCAGCAGTTTAATCCTAGCGGGGGTACAAGAGACCCAGTACTTC.

The genes are TRBV29-1 and TRBJ2-5; 8 positions match TRBD1. The CDR3 is made up of 20 amino acids. The germline CDR1 and CDR2 sequences are SQVTM and ANQGSEA. J gave up 5 bases and V 6 bases, and 29 bases lay outside the gene matches. The CDR3 is CSVDGAGGVGISVGRETQYF. The CDR3 DNA follows: TGCAGCGTCGATGGGGCAGGGGGCGTTGGTATTTCCGTGGGGCGGGAGACCCAGTACTTC.

V gene TRBV3-1 combines with J gene TRBJ1-2; maybe TRBD1 (6 bases). Germline CDR1 and CDR2: LGHDT and YNNKEL (reference sequence). The CDR3 covers 14 residues. V was clipped by 3 bases and J by 6 bases, with 14 bases between them. The CDR3 sequence is CASSHLGRGDGYTF. The CDR3 DNA reads TGTGCCAGCAGCCATCTCGGCAGGGGCGATGGCTACACCTTC.